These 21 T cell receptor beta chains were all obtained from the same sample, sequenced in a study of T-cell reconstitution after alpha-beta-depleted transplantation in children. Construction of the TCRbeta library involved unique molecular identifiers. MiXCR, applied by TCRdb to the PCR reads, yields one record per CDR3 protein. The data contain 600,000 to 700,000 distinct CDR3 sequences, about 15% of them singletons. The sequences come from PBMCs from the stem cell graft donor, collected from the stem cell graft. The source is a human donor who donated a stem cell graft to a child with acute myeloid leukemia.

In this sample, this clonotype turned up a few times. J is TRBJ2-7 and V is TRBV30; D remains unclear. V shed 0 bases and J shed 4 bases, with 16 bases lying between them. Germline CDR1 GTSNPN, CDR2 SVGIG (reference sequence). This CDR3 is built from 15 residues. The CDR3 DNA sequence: TGTGCCTGGAGTGTACCAGCTTACGAAAGTTACGAGCAGTACTTC. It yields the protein CAWSVPAYESYEQYF. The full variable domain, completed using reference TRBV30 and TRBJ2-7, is SQTIHQWPATLVQPVGSPLSLECTVEGTSNPNLYWYRQAAGRGLQLLFYSVGIGQISSEVPQNLSASRPQDRQFILSSKKLLLSDSGFYLCAWSVPAYESYEQYFGPGTRLTVT.

CDR3 sequence: CASRETGSRQYF. The DNA of the CDR3 is TGTGCCAGCAGAGAAACAGGGAGTCGGCAGTACTTC. The chain joins TRBV25-1 to TRBJ2-7; D is perhaps TRBD1 (6 bases). The CDR3 contains 12 residues. Germline loops: CDR1 MGHDK, CDR2 SYGVNS. Trimming left V 6 bases short and J 9 bases short, with 15 bases between.

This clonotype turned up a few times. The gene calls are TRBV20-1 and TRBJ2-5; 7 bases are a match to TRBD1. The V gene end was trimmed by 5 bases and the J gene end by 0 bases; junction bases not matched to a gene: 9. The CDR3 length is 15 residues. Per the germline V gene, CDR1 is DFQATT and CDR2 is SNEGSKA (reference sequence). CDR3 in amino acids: CSARRQGENQETQYF. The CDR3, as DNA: TGCAGTGCTCGACGACAGGGCGAGAACCAAGAGACCCAGTACTTC.

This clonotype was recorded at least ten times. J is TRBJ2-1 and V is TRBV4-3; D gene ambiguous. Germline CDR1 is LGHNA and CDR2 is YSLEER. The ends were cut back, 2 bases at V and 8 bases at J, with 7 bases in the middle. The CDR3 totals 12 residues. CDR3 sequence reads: CASSQNTDEQFF. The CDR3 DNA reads TGCGCCAGCAGCCAAAATACCGATGAGCAGTTCTTC.

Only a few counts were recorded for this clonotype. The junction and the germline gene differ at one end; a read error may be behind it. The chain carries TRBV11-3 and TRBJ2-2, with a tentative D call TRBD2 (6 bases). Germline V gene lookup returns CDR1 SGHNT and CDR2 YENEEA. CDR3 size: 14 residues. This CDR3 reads CASNLPGSTGELFF. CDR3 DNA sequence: TGTGCCAGCAACTTACCCGGGAGCACCGGGGAGCTGTTTTTT.

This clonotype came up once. CDR3 bases: TGTGCCAGCAGCTTGAGCTCAGCTGACTTCGCCTATGGCTACACCTTC. This codes for CASSLSSADFAYGYTF. The chain links TRBV7-9 to TRBJ1-2; D not resolved. CDR3 size: 16 residues. Germline CDR1 reads SEHNR; CDR2 reads FQNEAQ (reference sequence). Between the trimmed V and J ends, which lost 3 bases and 4 bases, there was a span of 18 bases.

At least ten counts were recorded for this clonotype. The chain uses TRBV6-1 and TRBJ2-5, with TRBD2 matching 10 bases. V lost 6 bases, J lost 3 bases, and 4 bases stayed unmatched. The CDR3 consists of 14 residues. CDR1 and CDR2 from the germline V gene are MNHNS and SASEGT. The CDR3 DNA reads TGTGCCAGCAGGGCCAGCGGGGGGGAAGAGACCCAGTACTTC. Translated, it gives CASRASGGEETQYF.

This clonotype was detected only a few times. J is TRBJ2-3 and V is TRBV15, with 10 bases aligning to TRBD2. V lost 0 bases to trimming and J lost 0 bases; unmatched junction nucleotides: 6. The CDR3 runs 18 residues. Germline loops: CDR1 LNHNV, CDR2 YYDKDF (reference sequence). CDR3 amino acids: CATSRDITSGASTDTQYF. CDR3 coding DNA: TGTGCCACCAGCAGAGACATTACTAGCGGGGCTAGCACAGATACGCAGTATTTT. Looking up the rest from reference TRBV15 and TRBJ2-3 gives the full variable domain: DAMVIQNPRYQVTQFGKPVTLSCSQTLNHNVMYWYQQKSSQAPKLLFHYYDKDFNNEADTPDNFQSRRPNTSFCFLDIRSPGLGDTAMYLCATSRDITSGASTDTQYFGPGTRLTVL.

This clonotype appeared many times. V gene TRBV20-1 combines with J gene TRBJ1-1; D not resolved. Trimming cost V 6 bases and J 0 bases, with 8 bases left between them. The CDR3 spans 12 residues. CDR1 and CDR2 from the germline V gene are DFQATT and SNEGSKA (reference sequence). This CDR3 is CSARKMNTEAFF. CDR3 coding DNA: TGCAGTGCCCGGAAGATGAACACTGAAGCTTTCTTT.

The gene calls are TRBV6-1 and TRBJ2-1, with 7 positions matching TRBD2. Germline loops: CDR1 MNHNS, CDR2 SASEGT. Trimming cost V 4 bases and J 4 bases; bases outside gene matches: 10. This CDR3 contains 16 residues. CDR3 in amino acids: CASSVRPSGPYNEQFF. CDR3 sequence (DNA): TGTGCCAGCAGTGTGCGCCCTAGCGGTCCATACAATGAGCAGTTCTTC.

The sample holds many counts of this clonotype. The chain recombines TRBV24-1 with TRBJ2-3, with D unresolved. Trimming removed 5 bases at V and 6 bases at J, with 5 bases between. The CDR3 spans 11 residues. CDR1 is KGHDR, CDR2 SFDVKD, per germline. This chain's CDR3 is CATSGYDTQYF. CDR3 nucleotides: TGTGCCACCAGTGGATACGATACGCAGTATTTT.

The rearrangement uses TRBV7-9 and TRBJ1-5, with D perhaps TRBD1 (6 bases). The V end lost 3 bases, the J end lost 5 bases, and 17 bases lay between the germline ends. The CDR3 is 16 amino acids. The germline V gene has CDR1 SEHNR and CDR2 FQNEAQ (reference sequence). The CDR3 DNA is TGTGCCAGCAGCTTGTACACAGGGATGGGGGATCAGCCCCAGCATTTT. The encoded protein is CASSLYTGMGDQPQHF.

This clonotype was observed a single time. The CDR3 here is CASRMTVPSPGQPQHF. The CDR3 nucleotides are TGTGCCAGCAGGATGACGGTGCCAAGTCCCGGTCAGCCCCAGCATTTT. This chain joins TRBV28 and TRBJ1-5; D remains ambiguous. There are 16 residues in the CDR3. Trimming cost V 6 bases and J 6 bases, with 21 bases left between them. Germline assignment: CDR1 MDHEN and CDR2 SYDVKM. Looking up the rest from reference TRBV28 and TRBJ1-5 gives the full variable domain: DVKVTQSSRYLVKRTGEKVFLECVQDMDHENMFWYRQDPGLGLRLIYFSYDVKMKEKGDIPEGYSVSREKKERFSLILESASTNQTSMYLCASRMTVPSPGQPQHFGDGTRLSIL.

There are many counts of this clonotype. The CDR3, as DNA: TGTGCCAGCAGTGATAGTGGGAGCGAGCAGTACGTC. Protein product: CASSDSGSEQYV. J is TRBJ2-7 and V is TRBV6-1; D may be TRBD2 (5 bases). The CDR3 length is 12 residues. V lost 3 bases, J lost 6 bases, and 9 bases lay in between. Per germline, CDR1 MNHNS and CDR2 SASEGT.

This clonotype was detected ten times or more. In nucleotides, the CDR3 is TGCAGCGTTGGGGCAGGTCCTAATCAGCCCCAGCATTTT. Its protein is CSVGAGPNQPQHF. The chain carries TRBV29-1 and TRBJ1-5; no definite D call. The germline V and J ends were trimmed by 4 bases and 4 bases, with 11 bases remaining between them. This CDR3 is built from 13 residues. Germline V CDR1 and CDR2: SQVTM, ANQGSEA.

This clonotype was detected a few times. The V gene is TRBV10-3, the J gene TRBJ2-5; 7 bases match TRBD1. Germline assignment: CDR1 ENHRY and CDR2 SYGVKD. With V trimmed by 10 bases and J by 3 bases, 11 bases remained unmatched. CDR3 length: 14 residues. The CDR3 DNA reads TGTGCCACTCAGACCGGGACAGAAAAAGAGACCCAGTACTTC. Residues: CATQTGTEKETQYF.

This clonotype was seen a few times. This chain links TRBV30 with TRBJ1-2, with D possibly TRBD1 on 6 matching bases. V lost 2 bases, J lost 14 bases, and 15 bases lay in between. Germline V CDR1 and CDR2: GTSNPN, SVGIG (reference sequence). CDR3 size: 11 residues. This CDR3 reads CAWSTNRDETF. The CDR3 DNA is TGTGCCTGGAGTACAAACAGGGATGAAACCTTC. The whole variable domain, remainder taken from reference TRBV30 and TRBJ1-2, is SQTIHQWPATLVQPVGSPLSLECTVEGTSNPNLYWYRQAAGRGLQLLFYSVGIGQISSEVPQNLSASRPQDRQFILSSKKLLLSDSGFYLCAWSTNRDETFGSGTRLTVV.

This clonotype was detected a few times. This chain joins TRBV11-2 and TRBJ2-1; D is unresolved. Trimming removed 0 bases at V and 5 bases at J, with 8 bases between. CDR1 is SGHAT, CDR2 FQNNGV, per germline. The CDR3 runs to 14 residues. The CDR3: CASSLDQQNNEQFF. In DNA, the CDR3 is TGTGCCAGCAGCTTAGATCAACAGAACAATGAGCAGTTCTTC.

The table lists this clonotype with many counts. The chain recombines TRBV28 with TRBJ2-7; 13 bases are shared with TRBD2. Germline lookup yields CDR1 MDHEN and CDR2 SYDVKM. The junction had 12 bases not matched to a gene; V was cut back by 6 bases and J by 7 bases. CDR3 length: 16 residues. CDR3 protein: CASSQPGLAGNQEQYV. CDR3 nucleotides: TGTGCCAGCAGCCAACCGGGACTAGCGGGGAACCAAGAGCAGTACGTC.

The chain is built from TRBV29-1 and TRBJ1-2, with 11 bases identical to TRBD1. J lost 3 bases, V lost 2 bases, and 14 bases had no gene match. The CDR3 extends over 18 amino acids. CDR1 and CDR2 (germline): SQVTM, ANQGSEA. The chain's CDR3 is CSVERPRTGGRSDYGYTF. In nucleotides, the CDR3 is TGCAGCGTTGAAAGGCCAAGGACAGGGGGCCGATCGGACTATGGCTACACCTTC.

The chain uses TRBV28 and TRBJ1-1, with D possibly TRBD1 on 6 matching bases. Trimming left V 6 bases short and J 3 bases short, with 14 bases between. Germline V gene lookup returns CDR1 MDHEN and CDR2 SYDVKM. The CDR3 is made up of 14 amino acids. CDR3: CASSVGGRHTEAFF. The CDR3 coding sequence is TGTGCCAGCAGCGTTGGGGGGCGGCACACTGAAGCTTTCTTT.